This entry lists 23 T cell receptor beta chains sequenced from one sample in a study of OX40 agonist ivuxolimab in advanced cancers. The library was produced with the immunoSEQ multiplex PCR assay. In its TCRdb copy, this immuneACCESS table keeps in-frame sequences only and misses some clones. Where compared with another copy, unresolved V genes explain less than half of these, and the others have no known cause. The sample table records 14,000 to 15,000 clones; over 60% of these occur just once. Roughly 35% of the sample goes to the ten largest clones. The sequencing used CD4+ or CD8+ T cells sorted from blood, collected in a trial of the OX40 agonist ivuxolimab. Source of these receptors: an adult with an advanced solid tumor such as melanoma, head and neck, liver or kidney cancer.

The chain has TRBV7-6 and TRBJ2-2, with a weak D call TRBD2 (6 bases). Trimming removed 0 bases from V and 4 bases from J, with 9 bases in between. CDR3 length: 15 residues. CDR1 and CDR2 (germline): SGHVS, FNYEAQ. CDR3 region: CASSLAVSGTGELFF. CDR3 coding DNA: TGTGCCAGCAGCTTAGCGGTTAGCGGCACCGGGGAGCTGTTTTTT. The whole variable domain, filled in from reference TRBV7-6 and TRBJ2-2, reads GAGVSQSPRYKVTKRGQDVALRCDPISGHVSLYWYRQALGQGPEFLTYFNYEAQQDKSGLPNDRFSAERPEGSISTLTIQRTEQRDSAMYRCASSLAVSGTGELFFGEGSRLTVL.

This chain connects TRBV7-9 to TRBJ1-2; tentative D call: TRBD1 (5 bases). Germline values: CDR1 SEHNR, CDR2 FQNEAQ (reference sequence). Trimming left V 1 base short and J 3 bases short, with 9 bases between. The length of the CDR3 is 14 residues. The CDR3 sequence is CASSLEGTYYGYTF. The DNA for the CDR3 is TGTGCCAGCAGCTTAGAAGGGACTTACTATGGCTACACCTTC.

The V and J genes are TRBV4-3 and TRBJ1-2, with a weak D call TRBD1 (6 bases). Germline V gives CDR1 LGHNA, CDR2 YSLEER. Trimming cost V 0 bases and J 5 bases, with 13 bases left between them. The CDR3 covers 15 residues. In DNA, the CDR3 is TGCGCCAGCAGCCAAGATCGGGGGCCCCAGTATGGCTACACCTTC. Translation gives CASSQDRGPQYGYTF.

The V call is TRBV7-9, the J call TRBJ2-2; TRBD2 matches at 9 bases. In germline, CDR1 is SEHNR, CDR2 FQNEAQ (reference sequence). V shed 5 bases, J shed 1 base, and the junction held 8 bases outside the gene matches. This CDR3 has 17 residues. CDR3 loop: CASSLLLAGLNTGELFF. In DNA form, the CDR3 reads TGTGCCAGCAGCCTCCTACTAGCGGGCTTGAACACCGGGGAGCTGTTTTTT.

This rearrangement joins TRBV4-1 to TRBJ2-2; D is unresolved. The germline V gene has CDR1 MGHRA and CDR2 YSYEKL. The CDR3 length is 15 residues. Trimming took off 0 bases at V and 7 bases at J, with 12 bases between the two ends. CDR3 in amino acids: CASSQDLTMSGELFF. The DNA for the CDR3 is TGCGCCAGCAGCCAAGACCTGACAATGAGCGGGGAGCTGTTTTTT.

V is TRBV9 and J is TRBJ1-2; D possibly corresponds to TRBD1 (5 bases). V dropped 0 bases and J dropped 1 base, with 7 bases sitting between them. Germline CDR1 is SGDLS and CDR2 is YYNGEE. The CDR3 loop spans 14 amino acids. The CDR3 reads CASSVGGGNYGYTF. The CDR3 DNA sequence: TGTGCCAGCAGCGTAGGGGGGGGTAACTATGGCTACACCTTC.

V gene TRBV6-6 combines with J gene TRBJ1-4; D is uncertain. The CDR3 is 13 amino acids. CDR1 and CDR2 (germline): MNHNY, SVGAGI (reference sequence). V was shortened by 4 bases and J by 8 bases, with 11 bases between the two germline ends. Written as DNA, the CDR3 is TGTGCCAGCAGTTTTTTGGGAGACGAAAAACTGTTTTTT. Protein product: CASSFLGDEKLFF.

The sample holds one count of this clone. The chain employs TRBV4-1 and TRBJ2-2; 9 bases line up with TRBD1. The germline V gene encodes CDR1 MGHRA and CDR2 YSYEKL. J gave up 3 bases and V 4 bases, and 3 bases lay outside the gene matches. CDR3 length: 15 amino acids. The CDR3 DNA reads TGCGCCAGCAGCCCCCGGGACAGGGACACCGGGGAGCTGTTTTTT. It is translated as CASSPRDRDTGELFF.

Regarding this clone: Just one base apart from a much larger clone, this may be a read error. The chain combines TRBV5-4 with TRBJ2-1; TRBD2 agrees at 11 bases. The germline CDR1 and CDR2 sequences are SGHNT and YYREEE (reference sequence). CDR3 length: 15 amino acids. V lost 4 bases and J lost 13; bases outside the gene matches: 13. In DNA form, the CDR3 reads TGTGCCAGCAGCCAAGGGGCTAGCGGGAGGATTGGACAGTTCTTC. Amino acids: CASSQGASGRIGQFF.

The chain recombines TRBV7-9 with TRBJ2-7, with unresolved D. CDR3 length equals 12 residues. V lost 5 bases to trimming and J lost 6 bases, with 11 bases between them. Germline loops: CDR1 SEHNR, CDR2 FQNEAQ (reference sequence). The CDR3 sequence: CASSLLGFEQYF. The CDR3 bases are TGTGCCAGCAGCCTATTGGGGTTCGAGCAGTACTTC.

J is TRBJ2-1 and V is TRBV7-9; D gene unclear. CDR1 is SEHNR and CDR2 is FQNEAQ in the germline V gene (reference sequence). The CDR3 sequence is 15 residues long. The V end was cut by 4 bases, the J end by 5 bases, with 15 bases between. CDR3 bases: TGTGCCAGCAGCTCCAGTCGCCTTCATCACAATGAGCAGTTCTTC. Protein: CASSSSRLHHNEQFF.

The gene calls are TRBV12-5 and TRBJ1-5; 7 nucleotides align to TRBD1. The ends lost 2 bases at V and 0 bases at J; junction bases unmatched: 4. The CDR3 has 16 residues. Per germline, CDR1 LGHNT and CDR2 FRNRAP. CDR3 sequence (DNA): TGTGCTAGTGGTTTGATAGGGACAGATAGCAATCAGCCCCAGCATTTT. This translates into CASGLIGTDSNQPQHF.

The chain combines TRBV6-1 with TRBJ2-7; D is undetermined. The CDR3 loop spans 13 amino acids. The germline CDR1 and CDR2 sequences are MNHNS and SASEGT. V lost 7 bases and J lost 0, with 10 bases in between. CDR3 bases: TGTGCCAGCACTACAAGGAGCTCCTACGAGCAGTACTTC. The encoded protein is CASTTRSSYEQYF.

V gene TRBV29-1 combines with J gene TRBJ2-7; no clear D. Germline lookup yields CDR1 SQVTM and CDR2 ANQGSEA. This CDR3 has 13 residues. V lost 3 bases to trimming and J lost 4 bases, with 13 bases between them. CDR3 sequence reads: CSVEIAGMYEQYF. The CDR3 DNA is TGCAGCGTTGAGATCGCAGGAATGTACGAGCAGTACTTC.

The chain joins TRBV6-1 to TRBJ2-2; D is perhaps TRBD2 (5 bases). This CDR3 is 15 amino acids long. Trimming took 8 bases from V and 2 from J, leaving 15 bases between them. Germline-derived CDR1 and CDR2 are MNHNS and SASEGT. The CDR3, as DNA: TGTGCCAGCCTCACTAGTAGGCCAAACACCGGGGAGCTGTTTTTT. Amino acid sequence: CASLTSRPNTGELFF.

The chain joins TRBV19 to TRBJ2-3; 7 bases fit TRBD2. CDR3 length: 14 amino acids. V lost 4 bases, J lost 8 bases, and 9 bases stayed unmatched. Looked up from germline, CDR1 is LNHDA and CDR2 is SQIVND (reference sequence). In nucleotides, the CDR3 is TGTGCCAGTAGTAACCGGGACGGCGGGGGTACGCAGTATTTT. It is translated as CASSNRDGGGTQYF.

This chain joins TRBV19 and TRBJ1-1; no reliable D call. Germline values: CDR1 LNHDA, CDR2 SQIVND (reference sequence). Trimming cost V 8 bases and J 0 bases, with 10 bases left between them. The CDR3 contains 13 residues. In DNA form, the CDR3 reads TGTGCCAGTGGGCAGCAGTTGAACACTGAAGCTTTCTTT. It specifies CASGQQLNTEAFF.

The chain has TRBV5-8 and TRBJ2-7; the D gene is possibly TRBD2 (5 bases). The CDR3 runs to 13 residues. Per germline, CDR1 SGHTS and CDR2 YDEGEE. Trimming cost V 2 bases and J 2 bases, with 8 bases left between them. For the CDR3, the DNA is TGTGCCAGCAGCTTTGGACTCACCTACGAGCAGTACTTC. Amino acids: CASSFGLTYEQYF.

This clone showed up just a few times. This chain connects TRBV28 to TRBJ2-5; D possibly uses TRBD1 or TRBD2 (5 bases each). V gave up 11 bases and J gave up 0 bases, with 10 bases separating them. In germline, CDR1 is MDHEN, CDR2 SYDVKM. The CDR3 loop spans 12 amino acids. The CDR3, as DNA: TGTGCCGGGGGACCGAACCAAGAGACCCAGTACTTC. Amino acid sequence: CAGGPNQETQYF.

V usage is TRBV1 and J usage is TRBJ2-7; the listed D gene, TRBD2, was not tested against the DNA. TRBV1 is deemed a pseudogene. The CDR3 totals 18 residues. For the CDR3, the DNA is TGCACCAGCAGCCAAGACCGGGACGGGGGGGGATCCACCTACGAGCAGTACTTC. The encoded protein is CTSSQDRDGGGSTYEQYF.

This clone was recorded only once. This chain links TRBV4-3 with TRBJ2-1; 9 bases align to TRBD2. The CDR3 runs 15 residues. Germline-derived CDR1 and CDR2 are LGHNA and YSLEER. With 1 base clipped from V and 8 bases from J, the junction kept 6 bases outside the gene matches. In nucleotides, the CDR3 is TGCGCCAGCAGCCAAGGTAGCGGGAGTACCGATGAGCAGTTCTTC. Its translation: CASSQGSGSTDEQFF.

This chain connects TRBV27 to TRBJ2-2; weak D call: TRBD2 (7 bases). Germline V gene sequence: CDR1 MNHEY, CDR2 SMNVEV (reference sequence). The V end was cut by 5 bases, the J end by 3 bases, with 16 bases between. CDR3 length: 16 residues. The CDR3 loop reads CASSPDGGGDTGELFF. CDR3 bases: TGTGCCAGCAGTCCTGATGGAGGGGGGGACACCGGGGAGCTGTTTTTT.

This clone is a singleton in its sample. This chain joins TRBV6-6 and TRBJ1-2; 7 bases are a match to TRBD1. The CDR3 is 14 amino acids. Germline V gene lookup returns CDR1 MNHNY and CDR2 SVGAGI (reference sequence). V dropped 8 bases and J dropped 0; count of bases not matched to a gene: 6. CDR3 DNA sequence: TGTGCCAGCCAGGGGACAGAAACTAACTATGGCTACACCTTC. Protein: CASQGTETNYGYTF.